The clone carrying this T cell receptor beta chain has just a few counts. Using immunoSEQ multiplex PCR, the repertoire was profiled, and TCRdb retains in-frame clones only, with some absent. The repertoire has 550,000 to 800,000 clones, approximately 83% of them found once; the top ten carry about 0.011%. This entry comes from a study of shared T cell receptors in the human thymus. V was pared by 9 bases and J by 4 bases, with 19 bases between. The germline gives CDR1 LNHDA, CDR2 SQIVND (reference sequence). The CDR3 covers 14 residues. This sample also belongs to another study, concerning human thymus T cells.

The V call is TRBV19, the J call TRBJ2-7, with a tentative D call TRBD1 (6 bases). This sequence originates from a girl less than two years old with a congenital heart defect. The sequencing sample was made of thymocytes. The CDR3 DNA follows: TGTGCCAGCTCCCCTGGGACAATTAGTTACGAGCAGTACTTC. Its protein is CASSPGTISYEQYF. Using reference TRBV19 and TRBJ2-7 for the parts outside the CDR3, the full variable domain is DGGITQSPKYLFRKEGQNVTLSCEQNLNHDAMYWYRQDPGQGLRLIYYSQIVNDFQKGDIAEGYSVSREKKESFPLTVTSAQKNPTAFYLCASSPGTISYEQYFGPGTRLTVT.